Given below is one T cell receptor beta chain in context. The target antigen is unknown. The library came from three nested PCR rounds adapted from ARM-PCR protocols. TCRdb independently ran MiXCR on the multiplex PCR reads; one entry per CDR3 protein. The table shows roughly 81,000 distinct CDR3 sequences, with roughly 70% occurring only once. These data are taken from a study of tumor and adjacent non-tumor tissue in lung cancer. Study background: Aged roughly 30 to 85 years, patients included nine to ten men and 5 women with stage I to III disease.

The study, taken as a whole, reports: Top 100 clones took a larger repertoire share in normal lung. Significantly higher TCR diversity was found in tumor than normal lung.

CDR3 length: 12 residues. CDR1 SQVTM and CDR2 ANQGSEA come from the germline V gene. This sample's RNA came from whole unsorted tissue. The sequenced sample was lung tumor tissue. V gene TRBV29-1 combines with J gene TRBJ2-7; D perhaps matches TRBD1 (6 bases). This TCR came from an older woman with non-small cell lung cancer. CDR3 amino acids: CSVRQVTYEQYF. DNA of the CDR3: TGCAGTGTGAGACAGGTAACCTACGAGCAGTACTTC.